Each of the 22 T cell receptor beta chains below was sequenced from the same sample in a study of a mutant IDH1 vaccine in newly diagnosed glioma. These receptors have no known antigen. Sample time point: week 35, safety follow-up. In every dose of vaccine, 300 ug of mutant IDH1 20-mer peptide was given alongside topical imiquimod. Here immunoSEQ multiplex PCR was the method, and the copy in TCRdb shows in-frame clones only, minus some. The profile shows around 45,000 clones, more than 75% of them singletons. The sequenced sample was PBMCs, obtained from a glioma patient whose treatment included an IDH1 peptide vaccine. The origin of the receptors is a woman aged 40 to 50 with glioma.

This rearrangement joins TRBV4-1 to TRBJ2-5; 10 nucleotides agree with TRBD1. With the DNA end fitting TRBJ2-7 better, the J assignment may be wrong. Germline CDR1 and CDR2: MGHRA and YSYEKL. This CDR3 region has 17 residues. CDR3 sequence: CASSHGLGTGVPYEQYF. The CDR3 DNA follows: TGCGCCAGCAGCCATGGACTCGGGACAGGGGTTCCCTACGAGCAGTACTTC.

The genes are TRBV6-5 and TRBJ1-5; D not resolved. Looked up from germline, CDR1 is MNHEY and CDR2 is SVGAGI. The CDR3 runs to 14 residues. V lost 5 bases and J lost 4, with 12 bases in between. The CDR3 DNA reads as TGTGCCAGCAGTAACGCCGCGATAAATCAGCCCCAGCATTTT. As protein: CASSNAAINQPQHF.

This clone was detected a few times. The chain employs TRBV27 and TRBJ1-6, with unresolved D. This CDR3 region has 12 residues. The V gene lost 3 bases and the J gene lost 4 bases, with 1 base spanning the gap. From germline, CDR1 is MNHEY and CDR2 SMNVEV (reference sequence). This CDR3 is CASSLYNSPLHF. CDR3 nucleotides: TGTGCCAGCAGTTTGTATAATTCACCCCTCCACTTT.

The chain carries TRBV14 and TRBJ2-6, with D unclear. The CDR3 has 15 residues. Germline V lookup: CDR1 SGHDN, CDR2 FVKESK. V was trimmed by 5 bases and J by 4 bases, leaving 12 bases between them. Here the CDR3 reads CASSLLPGGANVLTF. In nucleotides, the CDR3 is TGTGCCAGCAGCTTACTACCCGGGGGGGCCAACGTCCTGACTTTC.

V is TRBV18 and J is TRBJ1-2, with 12 bases that match TRBD1. J was trimmed by 8 bases and V by 2 bases; bases with no gene match: 6. The CDR3 sequence is 15 residues long. Germline V CDR1 and CDR2: KGHSH, LQKENI. The CDR3 nucleotides are TGTGCCAGCTCACCAACGGGACAGGGGGCTCAAGGCTACACCTTC. It codes for CASSPTGQGAQGYTF.

V is TRBV19 and J is TRBJ2-2; maybe TRBD2 (5 bases). Looked up from germline, CDR1 is LNHDA and CDR2 is SQIVND (reference sequence). V lost 7 bases and J lost 6, with 9 bases in between. This CDR3 is 12 amino acids long. CDR3 bases: TGTGCCAGTATCCGGGGTCCCGGGGAGCTGTTTTTT. It specifies CASIRGPGELFF.

The gene calls are TRBV2 and TRBJ2-7, with 8 bases lining up with TRBD2. V gave up 4 bases and J gave up 7 bases; unmatched junction bases: 12. Germline CDR1 SNHLY, CDR2 FYNNEI. This CDR3 spans 15 amino acids. CDR3 amino acids: CASSGIGRASAEQYF. The DNA for the CDR3 is TGTGCCAGCAGTGGAATCGGGAGGGCCTCGGCTGAGCAGTACTTC. Full variable domain (remainder filled in from reference TRBV2 and TRBJ2-7): EPEVTQTPSHQVTQMGQEVILRCVPISNHLYFYWYRQILGQKVEFLVSFYNNEISEKSEIFDDQFSVERPDGSNFTLKIRSTKLEDSAMYFCASSGIGRASAEQYFGPGTRLTVT.

The gene calls are TRBV15 and TRBJ2-7, with D possibly being TRBD1 (5 bases). V lost 5 bases, J lost 0 bases, and 14 bases lay in between. Germline loops: CDR1 LNHNV, CDR2 YYDKDF (reference sequence). The length of the CDR3 is 15 residues. CDR3 DNA: TGTGCCACCAGCCGCGAAAGGGGCGACTCCTACGAGCAGTACTTC. Encoded protein: CATSRERGDSYEQYF.

The gene calls are TRBV5-4 and TRBJ1-2, with D unclear. This CDR3 has 14 amino acids. Germline assignment: CDR1 SGHNT and CDR2 YYREEE (reference sequence). Trimming pared 0 bases from V and 5 bases from J, leaving 11 bases between. The CDR3 loop reads CASSLDGTPYGYTF. CDR3 DNA sequence: TGTGCCAGCAGCTTGGACGGTACTCCTTATGGCTACACCTTC.

The chain links TRBV7-2 to TRBJ2-7; D is tentatively TRBD1 or TRBD2 (6 bases each). Germline V gene lookup returns CDR1 SGHTA and CDR2 FQGNSA. The CDR3 sequence is 15 residues long. V was clipped by 5 bases and J by 5 bases, with 19 bases between them. The CDR3 sequence is CASSLLGGAWDEQYF. Written as DNA, the CDR3 is TGTGCCAGCAGCCTCCTCGGGGGCGCGTGGGACGAGCAGTACTTC.

This clone was observed a single time. CDR3: CASGRTGQNSPLHF. CDR3 nucleotide sequence: TGTGCCAGCGGTAGGACAGGACAAAATTCACCCCTCCACTTT. J is TRBJ1-6 and V is TRBV2; TRBD1 aligns across 7 bases. There are 14 residues in the CDR3. Germline V gene data show CDR1 as SNHLY and CDR2 as FYNNEI. With V trimmed by 8 bases and J by 7 bases, 8 bases remained unmatched.

The chain couples TRBV6-6 to TRBJ1-1; D not certain. V was clipped by 10 bases and J by 3 bases, with 18 bases between them. This CDR3 contains 14 residues. Looked up from germline, CDR1 is MNHNY and CDR2 is SVGAGI (reference sequence). DNA for the CDR3: TGTGCCACCGGACGAATGGGTCGGGACACTGAAGCTTTCTTT. Amino acids: CATGRMGRDTEAFF.

The V and J genes are TRBV6-4 and TRBJ2-3, with unresolved D. Trimming stripped 6 bases from V and 1 base from J, with 11 bases between. Germline V gene lookup returns CDR1 MRHNA and CDR2 SNTAGT. CDR3 length: 14 residues. The chain's CDR3 is CASSVKGGTDTQYF. The DNA for the CDR3 is TGTGCCAGCAGCGTCAAGGGTGGCACAGATACGCAGTATTTT.

This clone was detected once. The chain joins TRBV6-5 to TRBJ1-6, with 8 bases identical to TRBD1. The length of the CDR3 is 15 residues. CDR1 and CDR2 (germline): MNHEY, SVGAGI. Germline trimming cut 6 bases from V and 10 bases from J; bases unmatched to any gene: 11. CDR3 region: CASSHRRDRQSPLHF. The CDR3 DNA reads as TGTGCCAGCAGCCACCGCCGGGACAGGCAATCACCCCTCCACTTT.

CDR3 DNA sequence: TGTGCCATCAGTGAGTCGGGGGTGGGCACTGAAGCTTTCTTT. Translated, it gives CAISESGVGTEAFF. V gene TRBV10-3 combines with J gene TRBJ1-1; TRBD1 is a possible D gene (5 bases). The ends were cut back, 0 bases at V and 4 bases at J, with 9 bases in the middle. Per the germline V gene, CDR1 is ENHRY and CDR2 is SYGVKD. This CDR3 is built from 14 residues.

This rearrangement joins TRBV18 to TRBJ1-5; maybe TRBD1 (6 bases). This CDR3 contains 17 residues. Germline V gene lookup returns CDR1 KGHSH and CDR2 LQKENI. V lost 3 bases and J 4 bases, leaving 19 bases between the germline ends. The CDR3 nucleotides read TGTGCCAGCTCACCGGGTTCACAGGGAGGAGGGAATCAGCCCCAGCATTTT. Its translation is CASSPGSQGGGNQPQHF.

CDR3 residues: CASSQRDTVYEQYF. The CDR3 DNA reads as TGTGCCAGCAGCCAACGGGACACCGTTTACGAGCAGTACTTC. This rearrangement joins TRBV6-1 to TRBJ2-7, with TRBD1 as a possible D gene (6 bases). The germline CDR1 and CDR2 sequences are MNHNS and SASEGT. The CDR3 totals 14 residues. V was shortened by 6 bases and J by 4 bases, with 16 bases between the two germline ends.

The genes are TRBV9 and TRBJ2-7; tentative D call: TRBD2 (6 bases). Trimming stripped 0 bases from V and 0 bases from J, with 10 bases between. Germline V lookup: CDR1 SGDLS, CDR2 YYNGEE. The CDR3 is 15 residues long. In DNA form, the CDR3 reads TGTGCCAGCAGCGTAGCGGGAGACCCCTCCTACGAGCAGTACTTC. Protein product: CASSVAGDPSYEQYF.

This clone was counted once. V usage is TRBV6-6 and J usage is TRBJ2-5; 8 positions match TRBD2. This CDR3 contains 13 residues. Trimming cost V 8 bases and J 7 bases; bases outside gene matches: 9. Germline CDR1 reads MNHNY; CDR2 reads SVGAGI (reference sequence). CDR3 protein: CASGGSGMRTQYF. CDR3 DNA sequence: TGTGCCAGCGGAGGTAGCGGGATGCGGACCCAGTACTTC.

The chain combines TRBV30 with TRBJ2-3, with D possibly being TRBD2 (7 bases). The CDR3 is 12 amino acids. Germline loops: CDR1 GTSNPN, CDR2 SVGIG (reference sequence). The CDR3 coding sequence is TGTGGTACAGGGAGGGACACAGATACGCAGTATTTT. Protein: CGTGRDTDTQYF.

This chain joins TRBV21-1 and TRBJ1-2; the DNA was not compared with TRBD1, the D call given in the table. TRBV21-1 is labeled a pseudogene. The CDR3 contains 18 residues. The CDR3 sequence is CASSKALGDRGLNYGYTF. CDR3 sequence (DNA): TGTGCCAGCAGCAAAGCGCTCGGAGATAGGGGTCTTAACTATGGCTACACCTTC.

This chain joins TRBV19 and TRBJ2-2; 7 positions agree with TRBD1. Germline-derived CDR1 and CDR2 are LNHDA and SQIVND (reference sequence). The CDR3 runs to 15 residues. Trimming took 5 bases from V and 1 from J; bases not matched to a gene: 4. Here the CDR3 reads CASSARDRNTGELFF. In DNA form, the CDR3 reads TGTGCCAGTAGTGCCCGGGACAGGAACACCGGGGAGCTGTTTTTT.